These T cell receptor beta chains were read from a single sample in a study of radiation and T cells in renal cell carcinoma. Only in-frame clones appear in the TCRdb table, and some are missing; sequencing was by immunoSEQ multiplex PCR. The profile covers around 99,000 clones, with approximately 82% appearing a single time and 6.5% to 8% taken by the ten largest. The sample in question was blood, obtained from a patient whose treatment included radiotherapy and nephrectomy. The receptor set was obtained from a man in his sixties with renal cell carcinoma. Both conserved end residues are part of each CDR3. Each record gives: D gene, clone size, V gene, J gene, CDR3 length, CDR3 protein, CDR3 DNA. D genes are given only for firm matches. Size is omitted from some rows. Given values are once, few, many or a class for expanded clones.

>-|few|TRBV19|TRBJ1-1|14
CASRTTGLGTEAFF
TGTGCCAGTAGGACTACGGGGCTCGGCACTGAAGCTTTCTTT
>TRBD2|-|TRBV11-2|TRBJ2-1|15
CASSLLSSGRYEQFF
TGTGCCAGCAGCTTACTTTCTAGCGGGAGATATGAGCAGTTCTTC
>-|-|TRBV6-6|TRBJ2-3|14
CASSPRYPTDTQYF
TGTGCCAGCAGTCCTCGATATCCGACAGATACGCAGTATTTT
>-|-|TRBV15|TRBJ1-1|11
CATSRGPTSFF
TGTGCCACCTCCCGGGGGCCAACCTCTTTCTTT
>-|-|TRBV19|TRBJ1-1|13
CASSVSKGDEAFF
TGTGCCAGTAGTGTAAGTAAAGGGGATGAAGCTTTCTTT
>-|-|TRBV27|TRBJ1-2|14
CASSFLGSGDGYTF
TGTGCCAGCAGTTTTTTGGGTTCGGGGGATGGCTACACCTTC
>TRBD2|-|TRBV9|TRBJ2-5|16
CASSALSGEVGETQYF
TGTGCCAGCAGCGCGCTTAGCGGGGAGGTGGGGGAGACCCAGTACTTC
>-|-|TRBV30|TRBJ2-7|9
CAWLYEQYF
TGTGCCTGGCTATACGAGCAGTACTTC
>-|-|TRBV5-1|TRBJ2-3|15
CASSLAGASTDTQYF
TGCGCCAGCAGCTTGGCGGGGGCGAGCACAGATACGCAGTATTTT
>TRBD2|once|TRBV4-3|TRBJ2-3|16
CASSQKKVREADTQYF
TGCGCCAGCAGCCAAAAAAAGGTGCGGGAGGCGGATACGCAGTATTTT
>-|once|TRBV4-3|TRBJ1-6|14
CASSQVSASGALHF
TGCGCCAGCAGCCAAGTTTCCGCCTCGGGGGCCCTCCACTTT
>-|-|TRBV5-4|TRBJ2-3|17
CASSLPFERGGTDTQYF
TGTGCCAGCAGCTTGCCTTTTGAGAGGGGGGGCACAGATACGCAGTATTTT
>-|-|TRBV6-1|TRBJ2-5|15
CASSDGTGRTETQYF
TGTGCCAGCAGTGATGGGACGGGGCGGACAGAGACCCAGTACTTC
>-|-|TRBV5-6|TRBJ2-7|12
CASSPVVGRTYF
TGTGCCAGCAGCCCGGTGGTTGGGAGGACGTACTTC
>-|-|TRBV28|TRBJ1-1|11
CASSPGVEAFF
TGTGCCAGCAGTCCAGGAGTTGAAGCTTTCTTT
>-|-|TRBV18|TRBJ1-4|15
CASSARTELPEKLFF
TGTGCCAGCTCGGCCCGGACAGAGTTGCCAGAAAAACTGTTTTTT
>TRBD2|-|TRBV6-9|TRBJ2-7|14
CASPSAGVSYEQYF
TGTGCCAGCCCCTCAGCGGGAGTGTCCTACGAGCAGTACTTC
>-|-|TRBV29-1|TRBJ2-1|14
CSVGFAVTYNEQFF
TGCAGCGTTGGTTTCGCGGTAACCTACAATGAGCAGTTCTTC
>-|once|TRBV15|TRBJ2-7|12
CATSRDEDEQYF
TGTGCCACCAGCAGAGATGAGGACGAGCAGTACTTC
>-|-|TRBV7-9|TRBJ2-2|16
CASRVSVTGNTGELFF
TGTGCCAGCAGAGTTTCCGTGACAGGGAACACCGGGGAGCTGTTTTTT
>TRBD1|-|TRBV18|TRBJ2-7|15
CASSPTGGQGYEQYF
TGTGCCAGCTCCCCTACGGGGGGACAGGGTTACGAGCAGTACTTC
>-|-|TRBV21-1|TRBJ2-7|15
CASSKEGNSYGEQYF
TGTGCCAGCAGCAAGGAAGGGAACTCCTACGGGGAGCAGTACTTC
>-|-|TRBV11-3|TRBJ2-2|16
CASSLVLAAITGELFF
TGTGCCAGCAGCTTAGTTCTCGCCGCAATCACCGGGGAGCTGTTTTTT
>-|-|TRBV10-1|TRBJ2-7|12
CASSEVGGEQYF
TGCGCCAGCAGTGAGGTAGGGGGCGAGCAGTACTTC
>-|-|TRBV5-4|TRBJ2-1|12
CASSLGGLEQFF
TGTGCCAGCAGCTTGGGTGGACTAGAGCAGTTCTTC
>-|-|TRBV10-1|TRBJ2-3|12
CASSGITDTQYF
TGCGCCAGCAGTGGGATCACAGATACGCAGTATTTT
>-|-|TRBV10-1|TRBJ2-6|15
CASSDSGSGANVLTF
TGCGCCAGCAGTGATTCAGGGTCCGGGGCCAACGTCCTGACTTTC
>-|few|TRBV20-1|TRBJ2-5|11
CSARSLETQYF
TGCAGTGCTAGGAGCTTGGAGACCCAGTACTTC
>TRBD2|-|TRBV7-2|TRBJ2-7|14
CASRFSGGFYEQYF
TGTGCCAGCAGGTTTAGCGGGGGATTCTACGAGCAGTACTTC
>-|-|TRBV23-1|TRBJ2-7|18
CASSQSCPSQGGPYEQYF
TGCGCCAGCAGTCAATCTTGTCCCAGTCAGGGAGGACCCTACGAGCAGTACTTC
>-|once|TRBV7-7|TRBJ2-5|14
CASSLDGRSETQYF
TGTGCCAGCAGCTTAGATGGCAGGTCAGAGACCCAGTACTTC
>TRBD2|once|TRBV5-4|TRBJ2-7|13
CASGRGERLEQYF
TGTGCCAGCGGGAGGGGAGAAAGGCTCGAGCAGTACTTC
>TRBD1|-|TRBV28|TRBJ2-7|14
CASSFPGQVYEQYF
TGTGCCAGCAGTTTCCCGGGACAGGTGTACGAGCAGTACTTC
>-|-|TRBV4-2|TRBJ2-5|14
CASSQVSEQETQYF
TGTGCCAGCAGCCAAGTATCCGAACAAGAGACCCAGTACTTC
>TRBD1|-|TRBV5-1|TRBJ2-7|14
CASSLVQGEYEQYF
TGCGCCAGCAGCTTGGTCCAGGGGGAGTACGAGCAGTACTTC
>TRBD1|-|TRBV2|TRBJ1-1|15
CASSGGRGRETEAFF
TGTGCCAGCAGTGGAGGCAGGGGGCGCGAGACTGAAGCTTTCTTT
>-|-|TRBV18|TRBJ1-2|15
CASSVSGVRGYGYTF
TGTGCCAGCTCAGTCTCCGGGGTTCGAGGCTATGGCTACACCTTC
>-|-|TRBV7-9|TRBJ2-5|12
CASSFLDDTQYF
TGTGCCAGCAGCTTCTTGGACGACACCCAGTACTTC
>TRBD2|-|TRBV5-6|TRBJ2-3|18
CASSLAGLAGLNTDTQYF
TGTGCCAGCAGCTTGGCGGGACTAGCGGGGCTAAACACAGATACGCAGTATTTT
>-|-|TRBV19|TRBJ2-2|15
CASSINKGNTGELFF
TGTGCCAGTAGTATAAATAAGGGCAACACCGGGGAGCTGTTTTTT